A single sample gave rise to the 3 T cell receptor beta chains below, sequenced in a study of cytomegalovirus exposure and HLA in healthy donors. The PCR employed 60 Vbeta primers together with 13 Jbeta primers. Generated by immunoSEQ multiplex PCR, the TCRdb table keeps only in-frame clones and is missing some. The repertoire includes about 150,000 clones, around 70% of them detected once, and 2% to 2.5% sits in the top ten. The specimen sequenced was PBMCs. The receptors here all came from a man aged 40-50 years in good health and CMV-seronegative.

This chain joins TRBV7-3 and TRBJ2-3; possibly TRBD1 for D (6 bases). With 5 bases removed from V and 4 bases from J, the gap between germline ends came to 16 bases. The CDR3 runs to 15 residues. Germline CDR1 and CDR2: SGHTA and FQGTGA. The CDR3 loop reads CASSRFGGWADTQYF. The CDR3 DNA reads as TGTGCCAGCAGCCGGTTTGGGGGCTGGGCAGATACGCAGTATTTT.

This clone was detected only a few times. The chain couples TRBV5-1 to TRBJ1-4; D is ambiguous. This CDR3 has 17 amino acids. The germline CDR1 and CDR2 sequences are SGHRS and YFSETQ. With 4 bases removed from V and 5 bases from J, the gap between germline ends came to 21 bases. CDR3 nucleotides: TGCGCCAGCAGCCCCCTCTCGATTCGGAGAAGAAATGAAAAACTGTTTTTT. Translating gives CASSPLSIRRRNEKLFF.

The rearrangement links TRBV25-1 to TRBJ2-7; D unclear. This CDR3 has 12 residues. Germline V gene data show CDR1 as MGHDK and CDR2 as SYGVNS. Between the trimmed V and J ends, which lost 5 bases and 3 bases, there was a span of 8 bases. The CDR3 sequence: CASSLSLYEQYF. The CDR3 DNA follows: TGTGCCAGCAGTCTGAGCCTCTACGAGCAGTACTTC.